The rows below give T cell receptor beta chains drawn from one sample of a study of spatial heterogeneity in lung cancer. From the 5' RACE reads, TCRdb called clonotypes with MiXCR, one entry per CDR3 protein. The data hold 40,000 to 45,000 distinct CDR3 sequences, with roughly 13% observed a single time. The material sequenced was PBMCs, taken at surgery. These receptors all come from a male donor with early-stage non-small cell lung cancer. CDR3s include the opening cysteine and the closing phenylalanine or tryptophan. The order of the fields is V gene, clone size, J gene, CDR3 protein. The size entry is marked missing in some rows and otherwise reads once, few, many or a size class.

TRBV12-3/TRBV12-4	-	TRBJ2-7	CASSSTADPSYEQYF
TRBV5-1	few	TRBJ2-1	CASSLSARPLDEQFF
TRBV5-4	few	TRBJ2-3	CASSLDGPWASGRVRVATQYF
TRBV7-7	-	TRBJ2-7	CASSAGQVGEQYF
TRBV27	many	TRBJ2-3	CASMWGTGTDTQYF
TRBV5-1	-	TRBJ2-1	CASSLGTGSNNEQFF
TRBV6-1	few	TRBJ1-2	CASTEIPGQVGYGYTF
TRBV29-1	many	TRBJ2-7	CSARDSYFYEQYF
TRBV28	-	TRBJ1-5	CASGTGSNQPQHF
TRBV9	few	TRBJ2-5	CASSVGGLPETQYF
TRBV12-3/TRBV12-4	-	TRBJ1-4	CASSLVGEKLFF
TRBV10-3	many	TRBJ2-1	CAISLDRNNEQFF
TRBV12-3/TRBV12-4	few	TRBJ2-7	CASCQGGPYEQYF
TRBV5-5	-	TRBJ2-1	CASSQGTGNYNEQFF
TRBV5-6	-	TRBJ1-5	CASSLGQHGNQPQHF
TRBV5-4	many	TRBJ2-4	CASSLAGGPGNIQYF
TRBV11-2	many	TRBJ2-3	CASSLAHRGSTDTQYF
TRBV7-2	-	TRBJ1-1	CASSLSVVLGTEAFF
TRBV9	few	TRBJ2-2	CASSVKAGANTGELFF
TRBV2	many	TRBJ1-1	CASSGTVVSTEAFF
TRBV20-1	few	TRBJ1-6	CSARPGAQFGEGFSPLHF
TRBV4-2	many	TRBJ1-4	CASSQMTGSNEKLFF
TRBV10-1	many	TRBJ2-1	CASSSRAGGLNEQFF
TRBV9	few	TRBJ2-7	CASSVGLRAYEQYF
TRBV7-8	few	TRBJ2-7	CASSFSTSGTHEQYF
TRBV5-1	many	TRBJ2-1	CASSLSGDEQFF
TRBV18	-	TRBJ2-7	CASSANPQLSYEQYF
TRBV7-9	few	TRBJ2-5	CASSLGIASGETQYF
TRBV7-2	-	TRBJ2-3	CASSLQSGGRQGDTQYF
TRBV30	few	TRBJ2-3	CAWSVLAGGLDTQYF
TRBV5-1	many	TRBJ2-3	CASSPELAGYSTDTQYF
TRBV7-3	once	TRBJ2-3	CASSSPLGPRADTQYF
TRBV20-1	few	TRBJ2-2	CSASGTGYTGELFF
TRBV3-1	few	TRBJ1-2	CASSQVQGANGYTF
TRBV12-3/TRBV12-4	few	TRBJ1-6	CASSFRDRGSPLHF